These 15 T cell receptor beta chains originate from one sample sequenced in a study of a mutant IDH1 vaccine in newly diagnosed glioma. TCRdb's copy holds only in-frame clones and misses some; the assay was immunoSEQ multiplex PCR. The repertoire holds approximately 88,000 clones, around four fifths seen once, with 7.5% in the top ten. Time point in this sample: baseline, week 1 (first vaccination visit). Treatment meaning: pre-vaccination baseline after standard-of-care therapy. This material consisted of PBMCs, taken from a glioma patient treated with radiotherapy, temozolomide or both. The receptor source for this set is a man aged 35 to 55 with glioma.

The chain joins TRBV9 to TRBJ2-5; D might be TRBD1 (5 bases). The CDR3 loop spans 13 amino acids. Germline V gene sequence: CDR1 SGDLS, CDR2 YYNGEE. The ends were cut back, 2 bases at V and 2 bases at J, with 7 bases in the middle. The CDR3: CASSVAGQETQYF. DNA of the CDR3: TGTGCCAGCAGCGTGGCAGGGCAAGAGACCCAGTACTTC.

J is TRBJ2-1 and V is TRBV7-9; TRBD2 agrees at 9 bases. The CDR3 extends over 16 amino acids. The V segment lost 2 bases and the J segment 2 bases; nucleotides outside the gene matches: 4. The germline V gene has CDR1 SEHNR and CDR2 FQNEAQ (reference sequence). The CDR3 region is CASSLTVAGAYNEQFF. CDR3 DNA sequence: TGTGCCAGCAGCTTAACGGTAGCGGGGGCCTACAATGAGCAGTTCTTC.

The chain joins TRBV15 to TRBJ2-3; D is ambiguous. The CDR3 sequence is 13 residues long. The germline V and J ends were trimmed by 0 bases and 2 bases, with 3 bases remaining between them. Germline lookup yields CDR1 LNHNV and CDR2 YYDKDF (reference sequence). The DNA for the CDR3 is TGTGCCACCAGCAGAGACAACACAGATACGCAGTATTTT. Residues: CATSRDNTDTQYF.

The rearrangement uses TRBV2 and TRBJ1-2; the D is unclear. Germline V gene data show CDR1 as SNHLY and CDR2 as FYNNEI. V lost 0 bases and J 1 base, leaving 3 bases between the germline ends. The CDR3 contains 13 residues. Here the CDR3 DNA reads TGTGCCAGCAGTGAAGCGAGTAACTATGGCTACACCTTC. This codes for CASSEASNYGYTF.

This rearrangement joins TRBV5-6 to TRBJ2-5; tentatively, D is TRBD1 (5 bases). The CDR3 contains 14 residues. Deletions cut 2 bases from V and 2 bases from J, with 10 bases between. The germline CDR1 and CDR2 sequences are SGHDT and YYEEEE. CDR3 loop: CASSFEAGQETQYF. CDR3 coding DNA: TGTGCCAGCAGCTTTGAGGCAGGGCAAGAGACCCAGTACTTC.

The V and J genes are TRBV9 and TRBJ2-1; D may match TRBD1 or TRBD2 (5 bases each). Per the germline V gene, CDR1 is SGDLS and CDR2 is YYNGEE. V was pared by 7 bases and J by 0 bases, with 14 bases between. CDR3 length: 15 residues. The CDR3 is CASSQAGASYNEQFF. The CDR3 DNA reads TGTGCCAGCTCACAGGCGGGCGCCTCCTACAATGAGCAGTTCTTC.

This chain links TRBV25-1 with TRBJ2-1; D not resolved. CDR3 length: 13 amino acids. Germline CDR1 is MGHDK and CDR2 is SYGVNS. Trimming removed 1 base from V and 9 bases from J, with 10 bases in between. The CDR3 is CASSELGIVEQFF. As DNA, the CDR3 is TGTGCCAGCAGTGAATTGGGTATCGTTGAGCAGTTCTTC.

The J gene is TRBJ1-1, the V gene TRBV27; D is unclear. V was clipped by 6 bases and J by 2 bases, with 16 bases between them. The CDR3 runs 15 residues. Germline V gene sequence: CDR1 MNHEY, CDR2 SMNVEV (reference sequence). The CDR3 is CASRRDGLGNTEAFF. In DNA, the CDR3 is TGTGCCAGCAGGAGAGACGGATTGGGAAACACTGAAGCTTTCTTT.

The chain is built from TRBV13 and TRBJ2-5; D is perhaps TRBD1 or TRBD2 (6 bases each). Trimming took 5 bases from V and 4 from J, leaving 14 bases between them. The CDR3 totals 14 residues. From germline, CDR1 is PRHDT and CDR2 FYEKMQ (reference sequence). The CDR3 region is CASSSPGAGETQYF. As DNA, the CDR3 is TGTGCCAGCAGCAGCCCGGGGGCGGGAGAGACCCAGTACTTC.

This clone has just a few counts. This chain uses TRBV6-9 with TRBJ1-4, with 9 bases lining up with TRBD1. The germline V gene encodes CDR1 MNHGY and CDR2 SVAAGI. The CDR3 runs 16 residues. V shed 7 bases and J 4 bases; nucleotides not matched to a gene: 10. The CDR3 is CASNPTGGPRNEKLFF. As DNA, the CDR3 is TGTGCCAGCAACCCGACAGGGGGACCGCGTAATGAAAAACTGTTTTTT.

J is TRBJ2-2 and V is TRBV6-1; the D is unclear. The CDR3 has 13 residues. Germline V lookup: CDR1 MNHNS, CDR2 SASEGT. V was trimmed by 2 bases and J by 7 bases, leaving 8 bases between them. The CDR3 is CASSENMGGELFF. In DNA, the CDR3 is TGTGCCAGCAGTGAAAACATGGGCGGGGAGCTGTTTTTT.

CDR3 residues: CASSLRVGGLYNEQFF. The CDR3 DNA reads as TGTGCCAGCAGCTTAAGGGTGGGGGGACTATACAATGAGCAGTTCTTC. The J gene is TRBJ2-1, the V gene TRBV7-2; 7 bases fit TRBD2. The CDR3 spans 16 residues. Germline-derived CDR1 and CDR2 are SGHTA and FQGNSA. The ends lost 2 bases at V and 4 bases at J; junction bases unmatched: 8.

J is TRBJ2-7 and V is TRBV9; 8 bases agree with TRBD1. Germline CDR1 reads SGDLS; CDR2 reads YYNGEE. Unmatched junction bases numbered 6, after V lost 4 bases and J lost 6 bases. This CDR3 is built from 13 residues. The CDR3 is CASSIDRGGEQYF. The CDR3 DNA reads as TGTGCCAGCAGCATAGACAGGGGCGGCGAGCAGTACTTC.

This chain joins TRBV19 and TRBJ2-1, with a possible D match to TRBD2 (5 bases). Trimming cost V 5 bases and J 6 bases, with 14 bases left between them. CDR3 length: 14 amino acids. Per germline, CDR1 LNHDA and CDR2 SQIVND (reference sequence). The CDR3 coding sequence is TGTGCCAGTAGTCTTCAACTAGGAGGCAATGAGCAGTTCTTC. Protein product: CASSLQLGGNEQFF.

The chain employs TRBV7-2 and TRBJ2-3, with TRBD1 matching over 8 bases. CDR3 length: 12 amino acids. Trimming took 3 bases from V and 10 from J; bases not matched to a gene: 3. Germline V gene lookup returns CDR1 SGHTA and CDR2 FQGNSA. Written as DNA, the CDR3 is TGTGCCAGCAGCTTCGACAGGGGTGCGCAGTATTTT. This encodes CASSFDRGAQYF.